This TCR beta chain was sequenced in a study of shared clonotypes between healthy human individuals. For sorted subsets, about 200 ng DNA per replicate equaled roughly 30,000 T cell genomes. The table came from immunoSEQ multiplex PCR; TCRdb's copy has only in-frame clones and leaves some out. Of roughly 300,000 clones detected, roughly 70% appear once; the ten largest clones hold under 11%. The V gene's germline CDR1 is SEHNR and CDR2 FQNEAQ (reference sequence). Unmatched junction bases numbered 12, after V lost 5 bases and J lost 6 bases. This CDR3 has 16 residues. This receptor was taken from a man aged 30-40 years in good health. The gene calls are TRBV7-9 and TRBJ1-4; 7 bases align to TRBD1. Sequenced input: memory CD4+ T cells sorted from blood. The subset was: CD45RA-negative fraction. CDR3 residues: CASSRDSPFSYEKLFF. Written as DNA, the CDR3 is TGTGCCAGCAGCCGGGACAGCCCCTTTTCTTATGAAAAACTGTTTTTT. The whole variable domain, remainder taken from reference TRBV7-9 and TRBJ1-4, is DTGVSQNPRHKITKRGQNVTFRCDPISEHNRLYWYRQTLGQGPEFLTYFQNEAQLEKSRLLSDRFSAERPKGSFSTLEIQRTEQGDSAMYLCASSRDSPFSYEKLFFGSGTQLSVL.